Presented here are 18 T cell receptor beta chains from one specimen sequenced in a study of OX40 agonist ivuxolimab in advanced cancers. The repertoire was sequenced with immunoSEQ multiplex PCR; TCRdb's copy has only in-frame clones and lacks some. The sample lists fewer than 18,000 clones, roughly 77% occurring once. The sample consisted of CD4+ or CD8+ T cells sorted from blood, taken in a trial of the OX40 agonist ivuxolimab. These receptors originate from an adult with an advanced solid tumor such as melanoma, head and neck, liver or kidney cancer.

The chain links TRBV7-9 to TRBJ2-1; a weak D match, TRBD1 (6 bases). The V end was cut by 4 bases, the J end by 2 bases, with 18 bases between. This CDR3 spans 17 amino acids. Germline lookup yields CDR1 SEHNR and CDR2 FQNEAQ (reference sequence). Written as DNA, the CDR3 is TGTGCCAGCAGCTCGACAGCAGGGGACACAACCTACAATGAGCAGTTCTTC. Its translation: CASSSTAGDTTYNEQFF. Based on the CDR3 plus reference TRBV7-9 and TRBJ2-1, the full variable domain is DTGVSQNPRHKITKRGQNVTFRCDPISEHNRLYWYRQTLGQGPEFLTYFQNEAQLEKSRLLSDRFSAERPKGSFSTLEIQRTEQGDSAMYLCASSSTAGDTTYNEQFFGPGTRLTVL.

The chain carries TRBV2 and TRBJ2-1, with 8 bases lining up with TRBD2. This CDR3 region has 13 residues. The V segment lost 5 bases and the J segment 8 bases; nucleotides outside the gene matches: 5. Germline V gene data show CDR1 as SNHLY and CDR2 as FYNNEI. CDR3 sequence: CASSSGTRYEQFF. CDR3 in DNA: TGTGCCAGCAGTTCCGGGACTAGGTATGAGCAGTTCTTC.

V usage is TRBV30 and J usage is TRBJ1-4, with D perhaps matching TRBD1 (6 bases). This CDR3 has 14 residues. V was cut by 7 bases and J by 3 bases, with 15 bases left in between. Germline V gene data show CDR1 as GTSNPN and CDR2 as SVGIG (reference sequence). CDR3 region: CAFGQRGPNEKLFF. The CDR3 DNA follows: TGTGCCTTCGGACAGAGGGGCCCTAATGAAAAACTGTTTTTT.

The chain links TRBV28 to TRBJ2-5, with 8 nucleotides matching TRBD1. The CDR3 length is 14 residues. Germline assignment: CDR1 MDHEN and CDR2 SYDVKM. Unmatched junction bases numbered 7, after V lost 5 bases and J lost 5 bases. CDR3 region: CASSLTGGWETQYF. CDR3 nucleotides: TGTGCCAGCAGTCTCACAGGGGGTTGGGAGACCCAGTACTTC.

The J gene is TRBJ1-3, the V gene TRBV18; D unresolved. CDR1 KGHSH and CDR2 LQKENI come from the germline V gene. The CDR3 runs 15 residues. Trimming shortened V by 2 bases and J by 2 bases, and 10 bases separated the two germline ends. The DNA of the CDR3 is TGTGCCAGCTCACCAACCGACGAGGCTGGAAACACCATATATTTT. Protein: CASSPTDEAGNTIYF.

By sample share, this clone is medium-sized. The chain joins TRBV7-9 to TRBJ2-3, with D tentatively TRBD1 or TRBD2 (6 bases each). V dropped 4 bases and J dropped 4 bases, with 15 bases sitting between them. Germline-derived CDR1 and CDR2 are SEHNR and FQNEAQ (reference sequence). This CDR3 spans 15 amino acids. CDR3 nucleotides: TGTGCCAGCAGCTCAGTGGGGGGCATCGCAGATACGCAGTATTTT. It codes for CASSSVGGIADTQYF.

This clone was seen at least ten times. The chain couples TRBV27 to TRBJ2-7; D possibly matches TRBD1 or TRBD2 (6 bases each). The CDR3 runs to 14 residues. Looked up from germline, CDR1 is MNHEY and CDR2 is SMNVEV (reference sequence). V lost 3 bases and J 9 bases, leaving 18 bases between the germline ends. The CDR3 DNA follows: TGTGCCAGCAGTTTGGGGGCCGGGGGTATCGGGCAGTACTTC. Encoded protein: CASSLGAGGIGQYF.

The chain recombines TRBV9 with TRBJ2-1, with 14 positions matching TRBD2. CDR1 and CDR2 from the germline V gene are SGDLS and YYNGEE. This CDR3 has 18 residues. J gave up 2 bases and V 2 bases, and 6 bases lay outside the gene matches. CDR3 region: CASSVQGLAGVAYNEQFF. CDR3 DNA: TGTGCCAGCAGCGTTCAGGGACTAGCGGGAGTAGCCTACAATGAGCAGTTCTTC.

This chain connects TRBV27 to TRBJ2-2, with a possible D match to TRBD2 (7 bases). Germline V gives CDR1 MNHEY, CDR2 SMNVEV (reference sequence). V was pared by 7 bases and J by 8 bases, with 20 bases between. The CDR3 spans 15 residues. CDR3 nucleotides: TGTGCCAGCACCATGGGGGGGGGCGCTGGTGGGGAGCTGTTTTTT. It is translated as CASTMGGGAGGELFF.

This rearrangement joins TRBV7-9 to TRBJ2-3; weak D call: TRBD2 (5 bases). CDR1 and CDR2 from the germline V gene are SEHNR and FQNEAQ (reference sequence). The CDR3 extends over 15 amino acids. Trimming stripped 5 bases from V and 6 bases from J, with 18 bases between. CDR3 sequence reads: CASSPQLGITDTQYF. The DNA for the CDR3 is TGTGCCAGCAGCCCTCAACTAGGAATCACGGATACGCAGTATTTT. Based on the CDR3 plus reference TRBV7-9 and TRBJ2-3, the full variable domain is DTGVSQNPRHKITKRGQNVTFRCDPISEHNRLYWYRQTLGQGPEFLTYFQNEAQLEKSRLLSDRFSAERPKGSFSTLEIQRTEQGDSAMYLCASSPQLGITDTQYFGPGTRLTVL.

The rearrangement uses TRBV11-3 and TRBJ2-3; 10 bases line up with TRBD2. This CDR3 spans 16 amino acids. V was clipped by 5 bases and J by 0 bases; unmatched bases: 5. From germline, CDR1 is SGHNT and CDR2 YENEEA. This CDR3 reads CASSTTSGKSTDTQYF. CDR3 DNA sequence: TGTGCCAGCAGCACCACTAGCGGGAAGAGCACAGATACGCAGTATTTT. Full variable domain (missing parts from reference TRBV11-3 and TRBJ2-3): EAGVVQSPRYKIIEKKQPVAFWCNPISGHNTLYWYLQNLGQGPELLIRYENEEAVDDSQLPKDRFSAERLKGVDSTLKIQPAELGDSAVYLCASSTTSGKSTDTQYFGPGTRLTVL.

The chain links TRBV6-6 to TRBJ1-4; TRBD1 matches 8 bases. The CDR3 contains 16 residues. Per germline, CDR1 MNHNY and CDR2 SVGAGI (reference sequence). With V trimmed by 5 bases and J by 2 bases, 7 bases remained unmatched. In nucleotides, the CDR3 is TGTGCCAGCAGTACCGTGGACAGGGCTACTAATGAAAAACTGTTTTTT. Its protein product is CASSTVDRATNEKLFF.

This chain connects TRBV14 to TRBJ1-2; no firm D call. CDR3 length: 15 residues. The V and J ends lost 0 bases and 4 bases respectively, with 12 bases between them. The germline CDR1 and CDR2 sequences are SGHDN and FVKESK. CDR3 DNA sequence: TGTGCCAGCAGCCAAGATTTCGGATATCCCTATGGCTACACCTTC. It specifies CASSQDFGYPYGYTF. Based on the CDR3 plus reference TRBV14 and TRBJ1-2, the full variable domain is EAGVTQFPSHSVIEKGQTVTLRCDPISGHDNLYWYRRVMGKEIKFLLHFVKESKQDESGMPNNRFLAERTGGTYSTLKVQPAELEDSGVYFCASSQDFGYPYGYTFGSGTRLTVV.

The chain combines TRBV18 with TRBJ2-1, with 7 nucleotides matching TRBD2. Trimming at V came to 6 bases and at J to 4 bases, leaving 9 bases not matched to a gene. The CDR3 spans 15 residues. CDR1 KGHSH and CDR2 LQKENI come from the germline V gene. In DNA, the CDR3 is TGTGCCAGCTCTGCTGCGGGAGTGCGTTACAATGAGCAGTTCTTC. It encodes CASSAAGVRYNEQFF.

CDR3 region: CASSVPRLAGVNEQFF. CDR3 nucleotides: TGTGCCAGCAGCGTACCCAGACTAGCGGGAGTCAATGAGCAGTTCTTC. The rearrangement uses TRBV9 and TRBJ2-1; TRBD2 matches 12 bases. V lost 1 base to trimming and J lost 6 bases; unmatched junction nucleotides: 5. The CDR3 is 16 amino acids. Germline assignment: CDR1 SGDLS and CDR2 YYNGEE. Full variable domain (outside the CDR3, taken from reference TRBV9 and TRBJ2-1): DSGVTQTPKHLITATGQRVTLRCSPRSGDLSVYWYQQSLDQGLQFLIQYYNGEERAKGNILERFSAQQFPDLHSELNLSSLELGDSALYFCASSVPRLAGVNEQFFGPGTRLTVL.

This clone is classed as medium-sized. V gene TRBV6-1 combines with J gene TRBJ2-7; D is possibly TRBD1 (6 bases). The CDR3 has 16 amino acids. From germline, CDR1 is MNHNS and CDR2 SASEGT. V lost 3 bases to trimming and J lost 3 bases, with 18 bases between them. CDR3 sequence: CASSDGWSGALYEQYF. The DNA for the CDR3 is TGTGCCAGCAGTGATGGCTGGTCAGGGGCCCTCTACGAGCAGTACTTC.

The chain couples TRBV28 to TRBJ2-7, with D tentatively TRBD2 (5 bases). Germline CDR1 reads MDHEN; CDR2 reads SYDVKM. The CDR3 runs 15 residues. Trimming removed 6 bases from V and 0 bases from J, with 15 bases in between. CDR3 protein: CASRPRTGSSYEQYF. The DNA for the CDR3 is TGTGCCAGCAGACCCCGGACTGGTAGCTCCTACGAGCAGTACTTC.

The chain is built from TRBV19 and TRBJ2-3; no firm D call. Trimming pared 7 bases from V and 6 bases from J, leaving 14 bases between. The CDR3 has 13 residues. CDR1 and CDR2 (germline): LNHDA, SQIVND (reference sequence). This CDR3 reads CASMAAVGDTQYF. The DNA of the CDR3 is TGTGCCAGTATGGCTGCCGTGGGTGATACGCAGTATTTT.